The present entry profiles one T cell receptor (beta chain) with its context. Antigen specificity is unknown. CDR1 and CDR2 from the germline V gene are MDHEN and SYDVKM. Trimming cost V 7 bases and J 4 bases, with 7 bases left between them. The CDR3 extends over 11 amino acids. This sample was included in a study of chemoradiotherapy in HPV16-positive cancers. Study background: Candidate HPV-specific clones and shared TCR motifs came from two HPV16-positive patients.

Profiling relied on immunoSEQ multiplex PCR, and the TCRdb table lists in-frame clones only, not all of them. Of around 13,000 clones in the sample, approximately 79% were seen once. Findings of the study overall: During treatment, candidate HPV-specific clones and E7-related motifs expanded in tumor. HPV-responsive T-cell expansion during chemoradiotherapy was linked to improved recurrence-free survival in HPV16-positive patients.

Specimen collection occurred from a patient who underwent chemoradiotherapy. This TCR was recovered from a human donor with HPV-associated anogenital cancer. This chain uses TRBV28 with TRBJ1-1; D perhaps matches TRBD1 (5 bases). Here the CDR3 DNA reads TGTGCCAGCAAAAGGGGCACTGAAGCTTTCTTT. This codes for CASKRGTEAFF. Full variable domain (outside the CDR3, taken from reference TRBV28 and TRBJ1-1): DVKVTQSSRYLVKRTGEKVFLECVQDMDHENMFWYRQDPGLGLRLIYFSYDVKMKEKGDIPEGYSVSREKKERFSLILESASTNQTSMYLCASKRGTEAFFGQGTRLTVV.